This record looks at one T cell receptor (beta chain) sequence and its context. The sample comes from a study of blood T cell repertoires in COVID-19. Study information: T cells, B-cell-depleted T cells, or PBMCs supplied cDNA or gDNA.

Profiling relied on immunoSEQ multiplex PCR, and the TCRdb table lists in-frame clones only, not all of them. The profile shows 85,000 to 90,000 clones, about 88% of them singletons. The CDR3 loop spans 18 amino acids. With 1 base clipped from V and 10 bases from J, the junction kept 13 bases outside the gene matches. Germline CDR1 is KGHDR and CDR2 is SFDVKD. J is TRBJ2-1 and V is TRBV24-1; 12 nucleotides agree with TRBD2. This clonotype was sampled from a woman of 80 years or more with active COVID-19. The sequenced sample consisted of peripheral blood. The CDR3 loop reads CATSDFSASGRARREQFF. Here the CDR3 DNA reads TGTGCCACCAGTGATTTCTCGGCTAGCGGGAGGGCTCGACGGGAGCAGTTCTTC.